The T cell receptor (beta chain) under discussion was sequenced for a study of T cells in Graves' hyperthyroidism and ophthalmopathy. Study overall: It was at initial diagnosis, before any treatment, that peripheral blood was collected. General study points: Through a model of 13 V-J features, ophthalmopathy was separated from stable hyperthyroidism.

Researchers amplified the TCR beta CDR3 regions from RNA transcripts. Primed by the HTBI set, a first-round RT-PCR was run on the TCR CDR3. TCRdb itself ran the multiplex PCR reads through MiXCR, one entry per CDR3 protein. The sample lists 250,000 or so distinct CDR3 sequences, about 14% seen once, with about 14% in the top ten. This clonotype was picked up many times. Its antigen is not known. Diagnoses were made from clinical symptoms, serum measures (thyroxine and TRAb), thyroid ultrasound and orbital computed tomography. The CDR3 covers 17 residues. Germline V lookup: CDR1 SGHRS, CDR2 YFSETQ. V lost 4 bases and J 3 bases, leaving 19 bases between the germline ends.

The chain recombines TRBV5-1 with TRBJ2-2, with a tentative D call TRBD1 (6 bases). Source material: blood. The source is a woman aged 35 to 49 with Graves' hyperthyroidism that later progressed to Graves' ophthalmopathy. CDR3 amino acids: CASSAVDQGLYTGELFF. The CDR3 nucleotides are TGCGCCAGCAGCGCGGTGGATCAGGGGTTATACACCGGGGAGCTGTTTTTT. Complete variable domain (other parts from reference TRBV5-1 and TRBJ2-2): KAGVTQTPRYLIKTRGQQVTLSCSPISGHRSVSWYQQTPGQGLQFLFEYFSETQRNKGNFPGRFSGRQFSNSRSEMNVSTLELGDSALYLCASSAVDQGLYTGELFFGEGSRLTVL.